Following are 17 T cell receptor beta chains from one sample sequenced in a study of T cell responses to AZD1222 COVID-19 vaccine. Repertoires were generated with immunoSEQ multiplex PCR, while TCRdb's copy carries only in-frame clones and drops some. This sample has 84,000 or so clones, with 86% found just once. The specimen was peripheral blood, collected on day 0 of AZD1222 vaccination. These receptors all stem from an adult in good health.

The V and J genes are TRBV19 and TRBJ2-7; 10 nucleotides match TRBD2. After removal of 5 bases from V and 3 bases from J, the junction contained 7 bases not matched to a gene. The V gene's germline CDR1 is LNHDA and CDR2 SQIVND (reference sequence). The CDR3 extends over 15 amino acids. CDR3 nucleotide sequence: TGTGCCAGTAGTTTACGGACTAGCGGAGGCTACGAGCAGTACTTC. It specifies CASSLRTSGGYEQYF.

This clone was recorded a few times. The chain uses TRBV4-3 and TRBJ1-1, with unresolved D. V was shortened by 1 base and J by 4 bases, with 10 bases between the two germline ends. Germline CDR1 is LGHNA and CDR2 is YSLEER. This CDR3 has 14 residues. CDR3 DNA sequence: TGCGCCAGCAGCCAAGGTAGGGTGAGCACTGAAGCTTTCTTT. Translation gives CASSQGRVSTEAFF.

In this sample, this clone turned up a few times. The rearrangement links TRBV5-6 to TRBJ1-2, with a weak D call TRBD1 (5 bases). With 5 bases removed from V and 4 bases from J, the gap between germline ends came to 15 bases. Germline V lookup: CDR1 SGHDT, CDR2 YYEEEE. The CDR3 spans 14 residues. The CDR3 DNA reads as TGTGCCAGCAGTCCTTCGGGGACGAGCTATGGCTACACCTTC. It specifies CASSPSGTSYGYTF.

V is TRBV12-3 or TRBV12-4 and J is TRBJ2-2, with D unresolved. CDR3 size: 12 residues. The V and J ends lost 4 bases and 5 bases respectively, with 5 bases between them. CDR3 sequence: CASSSKTGELFF. CDR3 nucleotide sequence: TGTGCCAGCAGTTCCAAGACCGGGGAGCTGTTTTTT.

The chain joins TRBV28 to TRBJ2-7, with D tentatively TRBD2 (6 bases). This CDR3 comprises 13 residues. Trimming removed 6 bases at V and 0 bases at J, with 9 bases between. Per germline, CDR1 MDHEN and CDR2 SYDVKM. The CDR3 protein is CASRRDASYEQYF. The DNA of the CDR3 is TGTGCCAGCAGGCGGGATGCCTCCTACGAGCAGTACTTC.

The rearrangement links TRBV28 to TRBJ2-5; D perhaps matches TRBD1 (6 bases). V lost 5 bases, J lost 5 bases, and 9 bases lay in between. The length of the CDR3 is 12 residues. Germline V CDR1 and CDR2: MDHEN, SYDVKM. CDR3 in amino acids: CASSTDRETQYF. The CDR3 nucleotides read TGTGCCAGCAGTACAGACAGGGAGACCCAGTACTTC. The complete variable domain, with remaining parts taken from reference TRBV28 and TRBJ2-5, reads DVKVTQSSRYLVKRTGEKVFLECVQDMDHENMFWYRQDPGLGLRLIYFSYDVKMKEKGDIPEGYSVSREKKERFSLILESASTNQTSMYLCASSTDRETQYFGPGTRLLVL.

The CDR3 loop is CASSLGRQGNQPQHF. In DNA form, the CDR3 reads TGTGCCAGCAGCTTAGGAAGGCAAGGGAATCAGCCCCAGCATTTT. This chain connects TRBV7-9 to TRBJ1-5; D is ambiguous. The CDR3 consists of 15 residues. V was clipped by 1 base and J by 4 bases, with 11 bases between them. The V gene's germline CDR1 is SEHNR and CDR2 FQNEAQ (reference sequence).

V is TRBV7-2 and J is TRBJ2-1; 9 positions match TRBD2. The J segment lost 9 bases and the V segment lost 1 base, leaving 7 bases of the junction unmatched. This CDR3 contains 15 residues. Germline loops: CDR1 SGHTA, CDR2 FQGNSA. CDR3 protein: CASSLVAGTSIEQFF. For the CDR3, the DNA is TGTGCCAGCAGCTTAGTCGCTGGGACTAGCATTGAGCAGTTCTTC.

Worth noting for this clone: The same CDR3 is also encoded by other DNA sequences in this sample. This rearrangement joins TRBV27 to TRBJ2-7, with TRBD2 identical over 12 bases. The CDR3 loop spans 14 amino acids. In germline, CDR1 is MNHEY, CDR2 SMNVEV (reference sequence). V shed 5 bases, J shed 4 bases, and the junction held 3 bases outside the gene matches. The CDR3 nucleotides are TGTGCCAGCAGTGCTAGCGGGAGGGGGTACGAGCAGTACTTC. Encoded protein: CASSASGRGYEQYF.

This chain connects TRBV5-1 to TRBJ1-1; D ambiguous. The CDR3 totals 18 residues. Per the germline V gene, CDR1 is SGHRS and CDR2 is YFSETQ. V was shortened by 4 bases and J by 3 bases, with 25 bases between the two germline ends. CDR3 sequence: CASSVEGPKSITDTEAFF. In nucleotides, the CDR3 is TGCGCCAGCAGCGTCGAAGGACCCAAATCTATAACAGACACTGAAGCTTTCTTT.

V is TRBV7-9 and J is TRBJ2-7; TRBD1 or TRBD2 may be the D gene (5 bases each). In germline, CDR1 is SEHNR, CDR2 FQNEAQ (reference sequence). This CDR3 comprises 15 residues. Between the trimmed V and J ends, which lost 5 bases and 1 base, there was a span of 15 bases. CDR3 nucleotide sequence: TGTGCCAGCAGCCCCGGGACGTGGGAGTCCTACGAGCAGTACTTC. This codes for CASSPGTWESYEQYF.

The gene calls are TRBV28 and TRBJ2-7; D remains unclear. The length of the CDR3 is 11 residues. The V gene's germline CDR1 is MDHEN and CDR2 SYDVKM. V was pared by 7 bases and J by 6 bases, with 10 bases between. The CDR3 coding sequence is TGTGCCAGCACGGTGACTGGCGAGCAGTACTTC. Translation: CASTVTGEQYF.

This clone was recorded once. This rearrangement joins TRBV5-1 to TRBJ2-3; 9 bases align to TRBD2. The V and J ends lost 0 bases and 2 bases, in that order; junction bases with no gene match: 4. The CDR3 extends over 16 amino acids. The germline gives CDR1 SGHRS, CDR2 YFSETQ. For the CDR3, the DNA is TGCGCCAGCAGCTTGGGACTAGCGGCTTTCACAGATACGCAGTATTTT. It is translated as CASSLGLAAFTDTQYF.

V is TRBV2 and J is TRBJ1-4, with D unclear. Per the germline V gene, CDR1 is SNHLY and CDR2 is FYNNEI. V shed 6 bases and J shed 0 bases, with 8 bases lying between them. The CDR3 runs 14 residues. This chain's CDR3 is CASRSRATNEKLFF. The CDR3 DNA reads as TGTGCCAGCAGATCCCGAGCAACTAATGAAAAACTGTTTTTT.

This chain uses TRBV19 with TRBJ2-6; D is ambiguous. The germline V gene encodes CDR1 LNHDA and CDR2 SQIVND (reference sequence). Trimming shortened V by 0 bases and J by 1 base, and 4 bases separated the two germline ends. CDR3 size: 15 residues. CDR3 sequence (DNA): TGTGCCAGTAGTATAGATACTTCTGGGGCCAACGTCCTGACTTTC. Amino acids: CASSIDTSGANVLTF.

The rearrangement joins TRBV5-6 to TRBJ2-5; 7 nucleotides match TRBD1. Germline V gives CDR1 SGHDT, CDR2 YYEEEE. The ends lost 2 bases at V and 3 bases at J; junction bases unmatched: 4. The CDR3 contains 14 residues. CDR3: CASSFPQGEETQYF. CDR3 coding DNA: TGTGCCAGCAGCTTCCCCCAGGGGGAAGAGACCCAGTACTTC.

This chain joins TRBV6-5 and TRBJ2-7; D is tentatively TRBD1 or TRBD2 (6 bases each). This CDR3 is built from 14 residues. Between the trimmed V and J ends, which lost 7 bases and 4 bases, there was a span of 17 bases. CDR1 MNHEY and CDR2 SVGAGI come from the germline V gene. The CDR3 spells CASTPGAGRYEQYF. The CDR3 nucleotides read TGTGCCAGCACTCCGGGGGCGGGTCGGTACGAGCAGTACTTC.